One and the same sample provided the 30 T cell receptor beta chains below, sequenced in a study of OX40 agonist ivuxolimab in advanced cancers. The library was built by means of the immunoSEQ multiplex PCR assay. TCRdb took this table from immuneACCESS and kept in-frame rearrangements with V and J called. Such tables lack part of the clones; where checked against another copy, unresolved V genes explain under half of the gap, and the rest is unexplained. The sample table contains roughly 70,000 clones; only one count was recorded for around 88% of them. The top ten clones comprise approximately 2.5% of the sample. Here the sequenced sample was CD4+ or CD8+ T cells sorted from blood, taken in a trial of the OX40 agonist ivuxolimab. These receptors all stem from an adult with an advanced solid tumor such as melanoma, head and neck, liver or kidney cancer.

CDR3 loop: CSAGSGRGTMKQFF. The CDR3 nucleotides are TGCAGCGCCGGAAGCGGGAGGGGTACAATGAAGCAGTTCTTC. This chain links TRBV29-1 with TRBJ2-1; TRBD2 aligns across 10 bases. After removal of 7 bases from V and 11 bases from J, the junction contained 14 bases not matched to a gene. CDR1 and CDR2 from the germline V gene are SQVTM and ANQGSEA. The CDR3 runs to 14 residues.

This clone was recorded once. One junction end disagrees with the germline gene, perhaps due to a read error. The chain joins TRBV2 to TRBJ2-5; 10 nucleotides align to TRBD2. The germline gives CDR1 SNHLY, CDR2 FYNNEI. CDR3 size: 15 residues. In nucleotides, the CDR3 is TGCGCCGGTGCGCCCGCGGTAGCGGGAGGAGAGACCCAGTACTTC. Translated, it gives CAGAPAVAGGETQYF. The full variable domain, with the rest looked up from reference TRBV2 and TRBJ2-5, is EPEVTQTPSHQVTQMGQEVILRCVPISNHLYFYWYRQILGQKVEFLVSFYNNEISEKSEIFDDQFSVERPDGSNFTLKIRSTKLEDSAMYFCAGAPAVAGGETQYFGPGTRLLVL.

In this sample, this clone turned up a few times. The CDR3 loop reads CASSTSQNTEAFF. DNA for the CDR3: TGTGCCAGCAGCACCAGCCAGAACACTGAAGCTTTCTTT. The chain combines TRBV11-3 with TRBJ1-1; unclear D gene. The CDR3 spans 13 residues. Deletions cut 5 bases from V and 1 base from J, with 8 bases between. Germline V gene sequence: CDR1 SGHNT, CDR2 YENEEA.

The chain carries TRBV5-1 and TRBJ1-2; no definite D call. The V end lost 0 bases, the J end lost 6 bases, and 12 bases lay between the germline ends. The CDR3 covers 14 residues. Germline V lookup: CDR1 SGHRS, CDR2 YFSETQ. The CDR3 loop reads CASSLEGPGDGYTF. CDR3 bases: TGCGCCAGCAGCTTGGAAGGTCCCGGGGATGGCTACACCTTC.

The sample holds one count of this clone. V is TRBV2 and J is TRBJ2-2; 9 nucleotides line up with TRBD2. The CDR3 has 16 residues. The V gene's germline CDR1 is SNHLY and CDR2 FYNNEI. V was pared by 2 bases and J by 4 bases, with 5 bases of the junction left unmatched. CDR3 loop: CASSERGLAFTGELFF. The CDR3 DNA sequence: TGTGCCAGCAGTGAACGAGGACTAGCGTTCACCGGGGAGCTGTTTTTT.

The CDR3 DNA follows: TGTGCCAGCTCACGGGCTAGCGGATACAATGAGCAGTTCTTC. Protein: CASSRASGYNEQFF. This chain uses TRBV18 with TRBJ2-1, with 7 bases fitting TRBD2. The J segment lost 4 bases and the V segment lost 4 bases, leaving 4 bases of the junction unmatched. Germline loops: CDR1 KGHSH, CDR2 LQKENI. The CDR3 covers 14 residues.

The chain uses TRBV5-4 and TRBJ2-7; TRBD2 agrees at 11 bases. V gave up 4 bases and J gave up 7 bases; unmatched junction bases: 10. Looked up from germline, CDR1 is SGHNT and CDR2 is YYREEE (reference sequence). This CDR3 spans 15 amino acids. The CDR3 DNA follows: TGTGCCAGCAGCACCGTAGCGGGAGGGCCTTATGAGCAGTACTTC. This sequence encodes CASSTVAGGPYEQYF.

This clone was counted a few times. V and J are TRBV4-3 and TRBJ1-2, with 8 bases lining up with TRBD1. V trimming: 4 bases; J trimming: 4 bases; junction bases outside the gene matches: 5. This CDR3 region has 14 residues. The germline V gene has CDR1 LGHNA and CDR2 YSLEER. This chain's CDR3 is CASSPQGAPYGYTF. As DNA, the CDR3 is TGCGCCAGCAGCCCCCAGGGGGCCCCCTATGGCTACACCTTC.

The genes are TRBV21-1 and TRBJ1-1; the table's TRBD1 call for D was not verified on the DNA. TRBV21-1 is shown as a pseudogene. This CDR3 comprises 16 residues. For the CDR3, the DNA is TGTGCCAGCACCTTTCCCGATGGGACAAAAAACACTGAAGCTTTCTTT. Encoded protein: CASTFPDGTKNTEAFF.

This clone was seen more than once but under ten times. CDR3 nucleotides: TGCAGCCCCCCGGACGCGAGGGATTGGGATTACAATGAGCAGTTCTTC. It encodes CSPPDARDWDYNEQFF. This sequence joins TRBV29-1 and TRBJ2-1; D may be TRBD2 (5 bases). The CDR3 spans 16 residues. The V gene lost 8 bases and the J gene lost 4 bases, with 24 bases spanning the gap. Germline-derived CDR1 and CDR2 are SQVTM and ANQGSEA.

This clone was seen only a few times. V is TRBV27 and J is TRBJ1-1, with D possibly matching TRBD1 (5 bases). V lost 8 bases and J 0 bases, leaving 7 bases between the germline ends. Germline assignment: CDR1 MNHEY and CDR2 SMNVEV (reference sequence). The CDR3 extends over 12 amino acids. CDR3 sequence: CASSGMNTEAFF. The CDR3 bases are TGTGCCAGCTCAGGGATGAACACTGAAGCTTTCTTT.

The rearrangement joins TRBV10-3 to TRBJ2-7; 7 bases align to TRBD1. J lost 5 bases, V lost 8 bases, and 12 bases had no gene match. The CDR3 runs to 14 residues. Per germline, CDR1 ENHRY and CDR2 SYGVKD. CDR3 residues: CAIRLGQGVDEQYF. As DNA, the CDR3 is TGTGCCATCCGGCTTGGGCAGGGGGTGGACGAGCAGTACTTC.

This rearrangement joins TRBV6-1 to TRBJ1-4, with 10 bases identical to TRBD1. Losses at the gene ends were 5 bases for V and 4 bases for J; bases not matched to a gene: 4. Germline loops: CDR1 MNHNS, CDR2 SASEGT. CDR3 length equals 15 residues. CDR3 nucleotides: TGTGCCAGCAGTTTACGGACAGGGGGTAATGAAAAACTGTTTTTT. It encodes CASSLRTGGNEKLFF.

The chain links TRBV7-3 to TRBJ1-2; D is unclear. Deletions cut 5 bases from V and 8 bases from J, with 18 bases between. The CDR3 runs to 14 residues. The V gene's germline CDR1 is SGHTA and CDR2 FQGTGA. Here the CDR3 DNA reads TGTGCCAGCAGCCCCTCGGCGACGGGCGACGGCTACACCTTC. Translation gives CASSPSATGDGYTF.

The CDR3 is CATSRSIGGSHEQYF. In DNA form, the CDR3 reads TGTGCCACCAGCAGATCCATCGGTGGGTCCCACGAGCAGTACTTC. The V gene is TRBV15, the J gene TRBJ2-7; D unclear. The V end lost 2 bases, the J end lost 5 bases, and 16 bases lay between the germline ends. The CDR3 totals 15 residues. From germline, CDR1 is LNHNV and CDR2 YYDKDF (reference sequence).

The chain combines TRBV6-6 with TRBJ1-1; the D is unclear. Germline lookup yields CDR1 MNHNY and CDR2 SVGAGI (reference sequence). The V gene lost 2 bases and the J gene lost 5 bases, with 12 bases spanning the gap. This CDR3 has 14 residues. The DNA for the CDR3 is TGTGCCAGCAGTTACGCAGAGTCGGGGACTGAAGCTTTCTTT. This encodes CASSYAESGTEAFF.

The V call is TRBV2, the J call TRBJ2-7, with D uncertain. This CDR3 has 14 residues. CDR1 and CDR2 (germline): SNHLY, FYNNEI. Between the trimmed V and J ends, which lost 3 bases and 2 bases, there was a span of 11 bases. CDR3: CASSEGPGTYEQYF. In nucleotides, the CDR3 is TGTGCCAGCAGTGAGGGTCCAGGAACCTACGAGCAGTACTTC.

The chain links TRBV28 to TRBJ2-1; D remains ambiguous. The CDR3 spans 12 residues. Germline V gene sequence: CDR1 MDHEN, CDR2 SYDVKM. Trimming removed 3 bases at V and 6 bases at J, with 6 bases between. CDR3 sequence reads: CASSFGPNEQFF. The DNA for the CDR3 is TGTGCCAGCAGTTTTGGACCCAATGAGCAGTTCTTC.

This clone appeared a few times. The chain combines TRBV28 with TRBJ1-3; D is unresolved. Trimming left V 3 bases short and J 0 bases short, with 9 bases between. Germline CDR1 reads MDHEN; CDR2 reads SYDVKM. CDR3 length: 15 amino acids. For the CDR3, the DNA is TGTGCCAGCAGTTTGGACCCCGACTCTGGAAACACCATATATTTT. Encoded protein: CASSLDPDSGNTIYF.

V and J are TRBV5-1 and TRBJ1-1; weak D call: TRBD1 (6 bases). The germline V and J ends were trimmed by 7 bases and 1 base, with 14 bases remaining between them. The CDR3 totals 14 residues. In germline, CDR1 is SGHRS, CDR2 YFSETQ. The CDR3 here is CASVRDTTNTEAFF. CDR3 nucleotide sequence: TGCGCCAGCGTCCGGGACACAACGAACACTGAAGCTTTCTTT.

This chain uses TRBV6-6 with TRBJ2-7; a weak D match, TRBD2 (5 bases). Trimming left V 6 bases short and J 2 bases short, with 14 bases between. CDR1 and CDR2 (germline): MNHNY, SVGAGI (reference sequence). The CDR3 has 14 amino acids. CDR3 bases: TGTGCCAGCAGGAAGTCCGGGAACCCCTACGAGCAGTACTTC. Translated: CASRKSGNPYEQYF.

Here the CDR3 DNA reads TGTGCCAGCAGTTTGAGTAGCGGGAGCACAGATACGCAGTATTTT. It translates to CASSLSSGSTDTQYF. V is TRBV27 and J is TRBJ2-3; the match to TRBD2 covers 7 bases. The V gene end was trimmed by 3 bases and the J gene end by 0 bases; junction bases not matched to a gene: 3. Looked up from germline, CDR1 is MNHEY and CDR2 is SMNVEV (reference sequence). The CDR3 consists of 15 residues.

The rearrangement links TRBV5-1 to TRBJ2-3; no reliable D call. The CDR3 loop spans 13 amino acids. V was pared by 4 bases and J by 1 base, with 7 bases between. Germline V gene sequence: CDR1 SGHRS, CDR2 YFSETQ. The CDR3: CASSRSGTDTQYF. In DNA, the CDR3 is TGCGCCAGCAGCCGATCGGGCACAGATACGCAGTATTTT. The whole variable domain, filled in from reference TRBV5-1 and TRBJ2-3, reads KAGVTQTPRYLIKTRGQQVTLSCSPISGHRSVSWYQQTPGQGLQFLFEYFSETQRNKGNFPGRFSGRQFSNSRSEMNVSTLELGDSALYLCASSRSGTDTQYFGPGTRLTVL.

This clone was recorded a few times. CDR3 nucleotide sequence: TGTGCCAGTAGTAGCAGGCAGGAGCCCCAGCATTTT. This translates into CASSSRQEPQHF. This chain uses TRBV19 with TRBJ1-5; no firm D call. Deletions cut 4 bases from V and 8 bases from J, with 9 bases between. The CDR3 sequence is 12 residues long. Germline V gives CDR1 LNHDA, CDR2 SQIVND (reference sequence).

The chain is built from TRBV11-2 and TRBJ1-1; perhaps TRBD1 as D (6 bases). The CDR3 runs 15 residues. V gave up 5 bases and J gave up 3 bases, with 16 bases separating them. Germline V lookup: CDR1 SGHAT, CDR2 FQNNGV. The CDR3 coding sequence is TGTGCCAGCAGCCCCAGGGGAGCCCAAGACACTGAAGCTTTCTTT. This gives the protein CASSPRGAQDTEAFF.

This chain links TRBV15 with TRBJ2-5, with TRBD1 identical over 9 bases. From germline, CDR1 is LNHNV and CDR2 YYDKDF (reference sequence). The V gene end was trimmed by 0 bases and the J gene end by 5 bases; junction bases not matched to a gene: 7. The CDR3 loop spans 16 amino acids. CDR3 DNA sequence: TGTGCCACCAGCAGAGATGGGGCAGGGACAGGGGAGACCCAGTACTTC. Protein sequence: CATSRDGAGTGETQYF.

The chain is built from TRBV5-1 and TRBJ2-7; weak D call: TRBD2 (6 bases). Germline V lookup: CDR1 SGHRS, CDR2 YFSETQ. The CDR3 runs 17 residues. Trimming stripped 4 bases from V and 0 bases from J, with 20 bases between. DNA of the CDR3: TGCGCCAGCAGCGCAGGCCTCGAGCGGGCTAGCTCCTACGAGCAGTACTTC. As protein: CASSAGLERASSYEQYF.

The gene calls are TRBV9 and TRBJ2-3; possible D gene TRBD1, 5 bases. Germline V gene sequence: CDR1 SGDLS, CDR2 YYNGEE. The CDR3 extends over 15 amino acids. V was pared by 4 bases and J by 2 bases, with 14 bases between. The CDR3 DNA is TGTGCCAGCAGCCCACAGGCCGGTTCCACAGATACGCAGTATTTT. This gives the protein CASSPQAGSTDTQYF. Supplemented by reference TRBV9 and TRBJ2-3, the full variable domain reads DSGVTQTPKHLITATGQRVTLRCSPRSGDLSVYWYQQSLDQGLQFLIQYYNGEERAKGNILERFSAQQFPDLHSELNLSSLELGDSALYFCASSPQAGSTDTQYFGPGTRLTVL.

This clone was seen once. The gene calls are TRBV28 and TRBJ2-7; 8 nucleotides align to TRBD1. This CDR3 has 17 amino acids. The trim removed 4 bases at V and 4 bases at J, leaving 15 bases unmatched. CDR1 MDHEN and CDR2 SYDVKM come from the germline V gene. The CDR3 loop is CASSSSSTGGPLYEQYF. The CDR3 nucleotides are TGTGCCAGCAGTTCCTCCTCCACAGGGGGACCTTTGTACGAGCAGTACTTC.

The DNA for the CDR3 is TGTGCCAGCAGTTCTCCCGGGGCCGAGACCCCGGTGGATACGCAGTATTTT. It specifies CASSSPGAETPVDTQYF. The chain recombines TRBV28 with TRBJ2-3; tentatively, D is TRBD1 or TRBD2 (5 bases each). The germline CDR1 and CDR2 sequences are MDHEN and SYDVKM. V lost 4 bases, J lost 6 bases, and 23 bases lay in between. This CDR3 contains 17 residues.